Presented here are 8 T cell receptor beta chains from one specimen sequenced in a study of graft-versus-host responses after intestinal transplantation. The data were produced by immunoSEQ multiplex PCR, yet TCRdb's version contains in-frame clones alone and is incomplete. The sample records about 29,000 clones, about 80% being singletons. The graft tissue was processed, and this released both intraepithelial and lamina propria lymphocytes. The sequencing here drew on ileum tissue, taken 98 days after intestinal transplantation. Receptors were obtained from a human patient who received an intestinal transplant, so some T cells may come from the graft donor.

V is TRBV27 and J is TRBJ2-7; 7 nucleotides match TRBD1. CDR1 MNHEY and CDR2 SMNVEV come from the germline V gene (reference sequence). Trimming cost V 3 bases and J 3 bases; bases outside gene matches: 5. This CDR3 contains 14 residues. CDR3 protein: CASSLGTVGYEQYF. The CDR3 region has the DNA TGTGCCAGCAGTTTGGGGACAGTTGGCTACGAGCAGTACTTC.

The chain links TRBV19 to TRBJ2-1; TRBD2 might be the D (6 bases). This CDR3 is built from 15 residues. The V gene's germline CDR1 is LNHDA and CDR2 SQIVND (reference sequence). Trimming took off 5 bases at V and 10 bases at J, with 21 bases between the two ends. The CDR3 DNA sequence: TGTGCCAGTAGTCCCGGTGGTGGTCTCGGGGGAGAGCAGTTCTTC. Its protein product is CASSPGGGLGGEQFF.

The chain couples TRBV28 to TRBJ1-1; the match to TRBD1 covers 10 bases. From germline, CDR1 is MDHEN and CDR2 SYDVKM. This CDR3 comprises 15 residues. V lost 6 bases and J lost 2; bases outside the gene matches: 6. CDR3 sequence: CASRTGGAYNTEAFF. The DNA of the CDR3 is TGTGCCAGCAGGACAGGGGGCGCGTACAACACTGAAGCTTTCTTT.

This sequence joins TRBV5-1 and TRBJ2-3; 9 bases agree with TRBD1. Germline V gene sequence: CDR1 SGHRS, CDR2 YFSETQ. J lost 2 bases, V lost 8 bases, and 6 bases had no gene match. The CDR3 length is 14 residues. The CDR3 coding sequence is TGCGCCAGTCGACAGGGGGGAACCACAGATACGCAGTATTTT. It yields the protein CASRQGGTTDTQYF. The full variable domain, rest sourced from reference TRBV5-1 and TRBJ2-3, is KAGVTQTPRYLIKTRGQQVTLSCSPISGHRSVSWYQQTPGQGLQFLFEYFSETQRNKGNFPGRFSGRQFSNSRSEMNVSTLELGDSALYLCASRQGGTTDTQYFGPGTRLTVL.

Only a few counts were recorded for this clone. CDR3 in amino acids: CASSQAWARSNEKLFF. The DNA of the CDR3 is TGCGCCAGCAGCCAAGCCTGGGCCCGATCTAATGAAAAACTGTTTTTT. The rearrangement joins TRBV4-1 to TRBJ1-4; D ambiguous. There are 16 residues in the CDR3. Germline loops: CDR1 MGHRA, CDR2 YSYEKL. V dropped 1 base and J dropped 3 bases, with 12 bases sitting between them.

The rearrangement links TRBV27 to TRBJ2-1; 14 bases fit TRBD2. Germline assignment: CDR1 MNHEY and CDR2 SMNVEV (reference sequence). J was trimmed by 7 bases and V by 6 bases; bases with no gene match: 14. The CDR3 is made up of 18 amino acids. The DNA for the CDR3 is TGTGCCAGCAGAATCGCCGGGACTAGCGGGGGAACTAGGAATGAGCAGTTCTTC. Translation gives CASRIAGTSGGTRNEQFF.

The V and J genes are TRBV29-1 and TRBJ2-1; no definite D call. Germline-derived CDR1 and CDR2 are SQVTM and ANQGSEA. Between the trimmed V and J ends, which lost 0 bases and 15 bases, there was a span of 12 bases. This CDR3 has 11 residues. CDR3 sequence (DNA): TGCAGCGTTGAAGAGAACAAGTCTCGGTTCTTC. This encodes CSVEENKSRFF.

The chain links TRBV10-3 to TRBJ1-2; possibly TRBD1 for D (5 bases). This CDR3 is built from 14 residues. Deletions cut 11 bases from V and 4 bases from J, with 20 bases between. Germline CDR1 is ENHRY and CDR2 is SYGVKD. This CDR3 is CASYDTTVTYGYTF. Written as DNA, the CDR3 is TGTGCCTCATACGACACGACAGTGACCTATGGCTACACCTTC.